This T cell receptor (beta chain) was profiled in a study of blood T cell repertoires in COVID-19. Across the study: The samples span acute and convalescent COVID-19 from the United States, Italy and Spain. PBMCs, B-cell-depleted T cells, or T cells provided the cDNA or gDNA that made up the material.

V was cut by 5 bases and J by 3 bases, with 11 bases left in between. CDR3 length: 13 residues. CDR1 is SGHTA, CDR2 FQGNSA, per germline. In this sample, this clone turned up once. Per the authors' pipeline: Amplification from reference gene primers served as the basis for estimated nucleated cell counts. Only in-frame clones appear in the TCRdb table, and some are missing; sequencing was by immunoSEQ multiplex PCR. The V and J calls and clone size were taken over from that table, and D and trimming were inferred from the DNA. The profile shows tens of thousands of clones, about 83% of them singletons.

Sequenced material: peripheral blood. This chain links TRBV7-2 with TRBJ2-7; the D gene is possibly TRBD2 (6 bases). The sequence came from a man between 60 and 75 years old with acute or convalescent COVID-19. In nucleotides, the CDR3 is TGTGCCAGCAGCCCCGGGACTGGCTACGAGCAGTACTTC. Its translation is CASSPGTGYEQYF.